This TCR beta chain appears in the sequencing data of a study of cytomegalovirus exposure and HLA in healthy donors. Both 60 Vbeta primers and 13 Jbeta primers went into the PCR. Sequenced by immunoSEQ multiplex PCR; TCRdb stores in-frame clones only, minus some. This table holds around 250,000 clones, around 90% found once. A single count supports this clone. What it binds is not known. Findings and limits, study-wide: Per published accounts, TCR beta sequences correctly predicted the HLA-A and HLA-B alleles of most subjects. In vitro work confirmed that a few CMV-associated chains recognize CMV antigens. An observed cluster of highly shared sequence variants was recorded as a likely sequencing artifact.

The trim removed 6 bases at V and 2 bases at J, leaving 3 bases unmatched. From germline, CDR1 is MNHNS and CDR2 SASEGT. The CDR3 extends over 14 amino acids. This TCR derives from a girl between 2 and 10 years old in good health and CMV-seronegative. V and J are TRBV6-1 and TRBJ1-2; 10 nucleotides line up with TRBD1. Sequencing input: PBMCs. CDR3: CASRPGQGNYGYTF. As DNA, the CDR3 is TGTGCCAGCAGACCGGGACAGGGGAACTATGGCTACACCTTC.